There are many counts of the clone carrying this T cell receptor beta chain. Its target is not known. The sample is drawn from a study of regulatory T cells in long-lasting Graves disease. Sample time point: newly diagnosed GD, antithyroid drugs for less than 3 months. Preparation of the TCR library used RNA extracted from PBMCs. Diagnoses of Graves' disease were made by American Thyroid Association guidelines. V lost 3 bases, J lost 7 bases, and 0 bases stayed unmatched. The CDR3 consists of 14 residues. Germline assignment: CDR1 LGHDT and CDR2 YNNKEL (reference sequence). Regarding the study as a whole: Peripheral blood, not thyroid tissue, was the sole material studied. Gene preferences differed: TRBV28, TRBJ1-2, TRBJ2-5 in persistent cases.

Sequencing libraries for TCR beta were prepared with iRepertoire HTBI primers and Arm-PCR of CDR3 regions. TCRdb re-called the multiplex PCR reads through MiXCR, storing one row per CDR3 protein. The sample records under 500,000 distinct CDR3 sequences, about 15% being singletons. A further study also used this sample, focusing on T cells in Graves' hyperthyroidism and ophthalmopathy. Per that paper: Progression to ophthalmopathy was predicted a median of about 6.6 months early.

The J gene is TRBJ1-6, the V gene TRBV3-1; 10 bases are shared with TRBD1. This TCR was sampled from a woman aged 25 to 39 with Graves disease. This sample comprised peripheral blood mononuclear cells (PBMCs), obtained at new diagnosis, from a patient treated with antithyroid drugs. CDR3 protein: CASSQTGGNSPLHF. In DNA form, the CDR3 reads TGTGCCAGCAGCCAGACAGGGGGCAATTCACCCCTCCACTTT.